This is a list of T cell receptor beta chains from one sample in a study of T cell responses to AZD1222 COVID-19 vaccine. This table comes from immunoSEQ multiplex PCR, and its TCRdb copy is limited to in-frame clones, with some not included. The sample has more than 140,000 clones; about 91% are singletons. Specimen: peripheral blood, collected on day 0 of AZD1222 vaccination. Source of these receptors: an adult in good health. Each CDR3 is given with its conserved first and last residue. The order of the fields is J gene, D gene, clone size, V gene, CDR3 protein, CDR3 DNA. The D gene is left open where the match is weak. Only some rows state a clone size, as once, few, many or a class for expanded clones.

TRBJ1-5,TRBD1,few,TRBV19,CASKLTGYQPQHF,TGTGCCAGTAAACTGACAGGGTACCAGCCCCAGCATTTT
TRBJ2-6,NA,NA,TRBV4-2,CASSQDQAISGANVLTF,TGTGCCAGCAGCCAAGATCAAGCGATATCTGGGGCCAACGTCCTGACTTTC
TRBJ2-2,TRBD2,NA,TRBV19,CASSITFRGRVTPGELFF,TGTGCCAGTAGTATTACTTTTCGGGGGAGGGTGACCCCCGGGGAGCTGTTTTTT
TRBJ2-7,NA,NA,TRBV14,CASSQVQGIPRYEQYF,TGTGCCAGCAGCCAAGTTCAAGGAATCCCCCGCTACGAGCAGTACTTC
TRBJ2-5,TRBD1,NA,TRBV10-3,CAISEGSDRAETQYF,TGTGCCATCAGTGAGGGGTCTGACAGGGCAGAGACCCAGTACTTC
TRBJ1-1,TRBD1,NA,TRBV6-5,CASSYERTGISEAFF,TGTGCCAGCAGTTACGAGAGGACAGGGATTTCGGAAGCTTTCTTT
TRBJ1-4,NA,NA,TRBV5-1,CASSLWGTQGMIF,TGCGCCAGCAGCTTGTGGGGGACTCAGGGTATGATTTTT
TRBJ2-7,NA,NA,TRBV29-1,CSARQGSSEQYF,TGCAGCGCTCGGCAGGGATCAAGCGAGCAGTACTTC
TRBJ2-3,NA,once,TRBV24-1,CATSQEITDTQYF,TGTGCCACCTCCCAGGAGATTACAGATACGCAGTATTTT
TRBJ1-1,NA,once,TRBV4-3,CASSRYPSENTEAFF,TGCGCCAGCAGCCGTTACCCGAGCGAGAACACTGAAGCTTTCTTT
TRBJ2-1,TRBD2,NA,TRBV4-3,CASSPSGMNNEQFF,TGCGCCAGCAGCCCAAGCGGGATGAACAATGAGCAGTTCTTC
TRBJ2-6,NA,NA,TRBV19,CASRGNGANVLTF,TGTGCCAGTAGGGGTAACGGGGCCAACGTCCTGACTTTC
TRBJ1-2,NA,few,TRBV28,CASRGGLRGYTF,TGTGCCAGCAGAGGGGGGTTGAGGGGCTACACCTTC
TRBJ2-2,TRBD1,NA,TRBV10-3,CASSRDRGDTGELFF,TGTGCCAGCTCCCGGGACAGGGGTGACACCGGGGAGCTGTTTTTT
TRBJ2-1,NA,NA,TRBV12-3/TRBV12-4,CASRDFRDNEQFF,TGTGCCAGCAGAGACTTCAGAGACAATGAGCAGTTCTTC
TRBJ2-1,TRBD2,NA,TRBV11-3,CASSGLSGSSYNEQFF,TGTGCCAGCAGCGGCCTTAGCGGGAGCTCCTACAATGAGCAGTTCTTC
TRBJ1-4,NA,NA,TRBV5-1,CASSLGAEPREKLFF,TGCGCCAGCAGCTTGGGCGCCGAGCCCAGGGAAAAACTGTTTTTT
TRBJ1-2,NA,NA,TRBV6-5,CASSYSTGHHNGYTF,TGTGCCAGCAGTTACTCTACGGGACATCACAATGGCTACACCTTC
TRBJ2-2,TRBD1,few,TRBV6-2/TRBV6-3,CASSQTGSTGELFF,TGTGCCAGCAGTCAGACAGGGAGCACCGGGGAGCTGTTTTTT
TRBJ2-7,NA,few,TRBV7-8,CASSLRDTIVEQYF,TGTGCCAGCAGCCTCCGGGACACTATTGTGGAGCAGTACTTC
TRBJ2-5,NA,NA,TRBV7-2,CASSLGAGTKYQETQYF,TGTGCCAGCAGCTTAGGGGCTGGGACCAAGTACCAAGAGACCCAGTACTTC
TRBJ1-3,NA,NA,TRBV5-1,CASSLVWVPTGAGNTIYF,TGCGCCAGCAGCTTGGTGTGGGTCCCGACAGGAGCTGGAAACACCATATATTTT
TRBJ2-5,TRBD1,NA,TRBV5-1,CASSPDRTGRQETQYF,TGCGCCAGCAGCCCCGACCGGACAGGGAGACAAGAGACCCAGTACTTC
TRBJ1-2,NA,once,TRBV25-1,CASKGGGSNYGYTF,TGTGCCAGTAAGGGAGGGGGATCGAACTATGGCTACACCTTC
TRBJ2-1,TRBD2,NA,TRBV7-2,CASSLGLAGGPANEQFF,TGTGCCAGCAGCTTGGGACTAGCGGGAGGCCCCGCCAATGAGCAGTTCTTC
TRBJ2-2,NA,few,TRBV27,CASKRSNTGELFF,TGTGCCAGCAAGCGTTCGAACACCGGGGAGCTGTTTTTT
TRBJ2-1,NA,NA,TRBV28,CASLEVATDNEQFF,TGTGCCAGCCTCGAGGTAGCGACGGACAATGAGCAGTTCTTC